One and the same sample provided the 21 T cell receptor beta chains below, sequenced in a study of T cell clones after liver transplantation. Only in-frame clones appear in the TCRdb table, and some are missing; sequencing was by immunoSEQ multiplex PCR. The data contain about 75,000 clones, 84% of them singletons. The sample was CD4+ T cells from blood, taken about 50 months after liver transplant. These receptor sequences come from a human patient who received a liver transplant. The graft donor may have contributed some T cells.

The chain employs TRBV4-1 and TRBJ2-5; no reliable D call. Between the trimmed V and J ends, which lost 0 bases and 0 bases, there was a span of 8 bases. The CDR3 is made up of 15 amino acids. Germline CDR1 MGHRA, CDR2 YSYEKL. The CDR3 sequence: CASSQDPGDQETQYF. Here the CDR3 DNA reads TGCGCCAGCAGCCAAGATCCGGGCGACCAAGAGACCCAGTACTTC.

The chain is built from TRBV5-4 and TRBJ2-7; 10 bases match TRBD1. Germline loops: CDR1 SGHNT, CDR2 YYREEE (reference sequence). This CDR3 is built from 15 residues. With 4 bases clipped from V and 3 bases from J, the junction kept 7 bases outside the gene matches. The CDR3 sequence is CASSGTGTGDYEQYF. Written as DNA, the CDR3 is TGTGCCAGCAGCGGAACCGGGACAGGGGACTACGAGCAGTACTTC.

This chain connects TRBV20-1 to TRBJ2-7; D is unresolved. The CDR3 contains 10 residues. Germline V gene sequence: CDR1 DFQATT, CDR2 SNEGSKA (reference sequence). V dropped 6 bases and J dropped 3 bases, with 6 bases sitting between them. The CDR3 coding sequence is TGCAGTGCGTCAAACTACGAGCAGTACTTC. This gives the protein CSASNYEQYF.

The CDR3 sequence: CASSLGQLDQPQHF. In DNA, the CDR3 is TGTGCCAGCAGCCTGGGACAGCTAGACCAGCCCCAGCATTTT. The chain carries TRBV5-5 and TRBJ1-5, with TRBD1 matching over 7 bases. The germline gives CDR1 SGHKS, CDR2 YYEKEE (reference sequence). The trim removed 4 bases at V and 7 bases at J, leaving 8 bases unmatched. The CDR3 extends over 14 amino acids. The variable domain in full, completed from reference TRBV5-5 and TRBJ1-5, reads DAGVTQSPTHLIKTRGQQVTLRCSPISGHKSVSWYQQVLGQGPQFIFQYYEKEERGRGNFPDRFSARQFPNYSSELNVNALLLGDSALYLCASSLGQLDQPQHFGDGTRLSIL.

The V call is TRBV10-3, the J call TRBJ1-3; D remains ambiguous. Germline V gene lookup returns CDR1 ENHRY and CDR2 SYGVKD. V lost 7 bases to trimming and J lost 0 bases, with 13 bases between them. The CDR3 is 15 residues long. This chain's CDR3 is CAITRETISGNTIYF. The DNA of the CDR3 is TGTGCCATCACCAGAGAAACGATCTCTGGAAACACCATATATTTT.

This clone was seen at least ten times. In nucleotides, the CDR3 is TGTGCCTGGAGTGGCGGACTCTTCGATGAGCAGTTCTTC. This encodes CAWSGGLFDEQFF. The genes are TRBV30 and TRBJ2-1; tentatively, D is TRBD2 (5 bases). The V gene's germline CDR1 is GTSNPN and CDR2 SVGIG (reference sequence). Trimming left V 1 base short and J 8 bases short, with 12 bases between. CDR3 length: 13 residues.

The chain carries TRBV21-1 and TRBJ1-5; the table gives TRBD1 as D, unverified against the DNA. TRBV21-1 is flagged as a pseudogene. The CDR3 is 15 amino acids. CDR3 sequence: CASSKPQHINQPQHF. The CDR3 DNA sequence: TGTGCCAGCAGCAAACCACAGCATATCAATCAGCCCCAGCATTTT.

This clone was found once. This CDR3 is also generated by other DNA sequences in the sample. This chain's CDR3 is CASSLGVGANVLTF. Here the CDR3 DNA reads TGTGCCAGCAGCTTAGGCGTTGGGGCCAACGTCCTGACTTTC. The J gene is TRBJ2-6, the V gene TRBV7-2; D remains unclear. This CDR3 region has 14 residues. Germline CDR1 and CDR2: SGHTA and FQGNSA. Trimming stripped 1 base from V and 3 bases from J, with 4 bases between.

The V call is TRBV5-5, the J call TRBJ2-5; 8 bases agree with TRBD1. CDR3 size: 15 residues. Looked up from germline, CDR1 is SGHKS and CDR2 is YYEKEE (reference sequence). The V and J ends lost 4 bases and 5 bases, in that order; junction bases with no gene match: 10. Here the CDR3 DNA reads TGTGCCAGCAGCCCACGGACAGGGTACGGCGAGACCCAGTACTTC. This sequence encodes CASSPRTGYGETQYF. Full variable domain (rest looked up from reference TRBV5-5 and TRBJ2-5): DAGVTQSPTHLIKTRGQQVTLRCSPISGHKSVSWYQQVLGQGPQFIFQYYEKEERGRGNFPDRFSARQFPNYSSELNVNALLLGDSALYLCASSPRTGYGETQYFGPGTRLLVL.

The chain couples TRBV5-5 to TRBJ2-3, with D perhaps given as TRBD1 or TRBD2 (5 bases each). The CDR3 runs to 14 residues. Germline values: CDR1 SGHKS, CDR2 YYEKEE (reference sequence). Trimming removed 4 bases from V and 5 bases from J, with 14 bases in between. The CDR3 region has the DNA TGTGCCAGCAGCCCTACCGGGGCCCTAGATACGCAGTATTTT. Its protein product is CASSPTGALDTQYF.

The CDR3 DNA sequence: TGTGCCAGCAGCCCTCCCGTAAGGGGCACAGATACGCAGTATTTT. Residues: CASSPPVRGTDTQYF. V gene TRBV7-2 combines with J gene TRBJ2-3; no reliable D call. The CDR3 contains 15 residues. Germline-derived CDR1 and CDR2 are SGHTA and FQGNSA. Trimming took off 5 bases at V and 1 base at J, with 13 bases between the two ends.

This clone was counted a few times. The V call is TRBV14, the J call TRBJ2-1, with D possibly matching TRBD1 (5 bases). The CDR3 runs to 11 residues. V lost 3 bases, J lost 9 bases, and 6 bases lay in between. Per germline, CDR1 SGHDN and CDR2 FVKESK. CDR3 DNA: TGTGCCAGCAGCCAGGGGCTTGAGCAGTTCTTC. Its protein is CASSQGLEQFF.

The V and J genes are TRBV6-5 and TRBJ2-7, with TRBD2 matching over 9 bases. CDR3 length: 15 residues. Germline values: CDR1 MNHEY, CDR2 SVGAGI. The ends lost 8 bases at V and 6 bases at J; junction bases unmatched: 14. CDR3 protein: CASSPGGGRAAEQYF. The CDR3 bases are TGTGCCAGCTCGCCGGGTGGCGGGAGGGCTGCCGAGCAGTACTTC.

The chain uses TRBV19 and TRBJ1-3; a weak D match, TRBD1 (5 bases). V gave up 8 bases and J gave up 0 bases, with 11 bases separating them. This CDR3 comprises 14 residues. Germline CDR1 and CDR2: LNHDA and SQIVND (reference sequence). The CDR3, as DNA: TGTGCCAGTTGGGGGGTGAACTCTGGAAACACCATATATTTT. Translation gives CASWGVNSGNTIYF.

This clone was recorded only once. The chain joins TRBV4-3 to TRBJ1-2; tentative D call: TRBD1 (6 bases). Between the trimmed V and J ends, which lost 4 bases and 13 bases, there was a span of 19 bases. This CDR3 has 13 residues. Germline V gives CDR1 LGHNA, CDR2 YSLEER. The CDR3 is CASSPRAGGVATF. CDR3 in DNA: TGCGCCAGCAGCCCAAGGGCCGGGGGCGTCGCCACCTTC.

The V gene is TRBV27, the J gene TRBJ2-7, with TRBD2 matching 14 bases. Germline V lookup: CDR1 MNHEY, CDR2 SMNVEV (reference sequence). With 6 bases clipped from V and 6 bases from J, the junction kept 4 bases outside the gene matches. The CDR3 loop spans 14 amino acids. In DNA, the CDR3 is TGTGCCAGCAGCCGGACTAGCGGGAGGACCGAGCAGTACTTC. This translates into CASSRTSGRTEQYF.

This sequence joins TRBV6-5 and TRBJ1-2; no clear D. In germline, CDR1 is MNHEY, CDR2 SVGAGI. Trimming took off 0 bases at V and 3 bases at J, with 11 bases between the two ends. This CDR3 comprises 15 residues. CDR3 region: CASSYSAWGDYGYTF. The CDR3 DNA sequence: TGTGCCAGCAGTTACTCCGCCTGGGGTGACTATGGCTACACCTTC.

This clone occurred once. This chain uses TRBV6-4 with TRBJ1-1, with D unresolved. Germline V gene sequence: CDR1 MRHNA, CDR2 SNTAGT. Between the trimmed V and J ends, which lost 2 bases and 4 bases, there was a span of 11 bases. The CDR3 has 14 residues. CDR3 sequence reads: CASSDSSMGTEAFF. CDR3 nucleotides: TGTGCCAGCAGTGACAGTAGCATGGGCACTGAAGCTTTCTTT.

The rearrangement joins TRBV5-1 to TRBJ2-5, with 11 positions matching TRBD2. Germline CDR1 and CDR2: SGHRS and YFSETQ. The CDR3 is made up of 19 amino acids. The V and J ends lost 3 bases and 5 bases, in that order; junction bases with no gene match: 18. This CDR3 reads CASSSSGTSGFNSLETQYF. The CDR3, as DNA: TGCGCCAGCAGCTCATCCGGGACTAGCGGTTTTAATTCTCTGGAGACCCAGTACTTC.

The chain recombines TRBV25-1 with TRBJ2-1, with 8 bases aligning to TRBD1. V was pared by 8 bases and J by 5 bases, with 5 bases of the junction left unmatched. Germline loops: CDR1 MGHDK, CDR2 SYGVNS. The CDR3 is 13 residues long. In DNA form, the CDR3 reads TGTGCCAGCCGACAGGGGTCAAACAATGAGCAGTTCTTC. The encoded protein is CASRQGSNNEQFF.

The CDR3 region is CASSTGPETQYF. CDR3 bases: TGTGCCAGCAGTACTGGGCCTGAGACCCAGTACTTC. The rearrangement uses TRBV28 and TRBJ2-5; no clear D. The V gene lost 5 bases and the J gene lost 5 bases, with 9 bases spanning the gap. This CDR3 has 12 amino acids. CDR1 is MDHEN and CDR2 is SYDVKM in the germline V gene.